Below are 20 T cell receptor beta chains sequenced from a single sample in a study of T cells in Graves' hyperthyroidism and ophthalmopathy. There were TCR beta CDR3 regions amplified from RNA transcripts. Carried out on the TCR CDR3, a first-round RT-PCR used the HTBI primer set. TCRdb fed the multiplex PCR reads into MiXCR, producing one record per CDR3 protein. The repertoire holds about 300,000 distinct CDR3 sequences, with around a fifth as singletons. The sample consisted of blood. The receptor set was obtained from a man aged 45-65 years with Graves' ophthalmopathy.

This clonotype was recorded many times. V is TRBV4-2 and J is TRBJ2-1; maybe TRBD2 (5 bases). Germline lookup yields CDR1 LGHNA and CDR2 YNFKEQ. V was shortened by 4 bases and J by 0 bases, with 10 bases between the two germline ends. CDR3 length: 15 amino acids. The CDR3 DNA reads TGTGCCAGCAGCCTTAGCGAGAGCTCCTACAATGAGCAGTTCTTC. The encoded protein is CASSLSESSYNEQFF.

The table lists this clonotype with a few counts. Germline is not matched at one junction end, which may reflect a read error. This sequence joins TRBV7-6 and TRBJ2-2; 9 bases line up with TRBD1. This CDR3 is built from 17 residues. Germline V CDR1 and CDR2: SGHVS, FNYEAQ. The CDR3 DNA reads TGTGCCAGCAGCTTAGCAGGGGGGACAGGGAACGCCGGGGAGCTGTTTTTT. It translates to CASSLAGGTGNAGELFF.

This clonotype was recorded a few times. The V call is TRBV9, the J call TRBJ1-1, with 8 bases lining up with TRBD1. J lost 0 bases, V lost 3 bases, and 4 bases had no gene match. CDR3 length: 15 amino acids. Germline lookup yields CDR1 SGDLS and CDR2 YYNGEE. CDR3 loop: CASSAQGAMNTEAFF. The CDR3 bases are TGTGCCAGCAGCGCCCAGGGGGCTATGAACACTGAAGCTTTCTTT.

A few counts support this clonotype. The chain uses TRBV11-2 and TRBJ1-1; D gene uncertain. The CDR3 runs to 14 residues. Trimming took off 5 bases at V and 1 base at J, with 11 bases between the two ends. Germline-derived CDR1 and CDR2 are SGHAT and FQNNGV. The CDR3 reads CASSPTPSNTEAFF. The CDR3 nucleotides read TGTGCCAGCAGCCCCACCCCGTCGAACACTGAAGCTTTCTTT.

The table lists this clonotype with many counts. The gene calls are TRBV28 and TRBJ1-5, with no clear D. The ends were cut back, 1 base at V and 9 bases at J, with 22 bases in the middle. The CDR3 is 17 amino acids. Germline values: CDR1 MDHEN, CDR2 SYDVKM. The CDR3 sequence: CASSLFGGVQSSGPQHF. CDR3 bases: TGTGCCAGCAGTTTATTTGGTGGGGTCCAGAGCTCGGGGCCCCAGCATTTT. The full variable domain, rest sourced from reference TRBV28 and TRBJ1-5, is DVKVTQSSRYLVKRTGEKVFLECVQDMDHENMFWYRQDPGLGLRLIYFSYDVKMKEKGDIPEGYSVSREKKERFSLILESASTNQTSMYLCASSLFGGVQSSGPQHFGDGTRLSIL.

This clonotype was seen more than once but under ten times. This sequence joins TRBV30 and TRBJ1-5, with D possibly TRBD1 on 6 matching bases. Germline lookup yields CDR1 GTSNPN and CDR2 SVGIG (reference sequence). CDR3 length: 14 residues. V gave up 2 bases and J gave up 4 bases, with 12 bases separating them. The CDR3 loop is CAWSLLGGNQPQHF. DNA of the CDR3: TGTGCCTGGAGTCTTCTAGGGGGTAATCAGCCCCAGCATTTT.

The sample holds a few counts of this clonotype. The J gene is TRBJ2-1, the V gene TRBV10-3, with 8 bases aligning to TRBD2. The CDR3 is 17 residues long. V lost 0 bases, J lost 4 bases, and 8 bases stayed unmatched. The germline gives CDR1 ENHRY, CDR2 SYGVKD. The CDR3 DNA sequence: TGTGCCATCAGTGAGTCCGGGGGGGACGCGGCTTACAATGAGCAGTTCTTC. Its protein is CAISESGGDAAYNEQFF.

V usage is TRBV4-1 and J usage is TRBJ2-1; D may be TRBD2 (5 bases). Germline CDR1 reads MGHRA; CDR2 reads YSYEKL. V was trimmed by 0 bases and J by 1 base, leaving 7 bases between them. There are 15 residues in the CDR3. CDR3 region: CASSQEERSYNEQFF. The CDR3 nucleotides are TGCGCCAGCAGCCAAGAAGAGCGGTCCTACAATGAGCAGTTCTTC.

This clonotype has ten or more counts. The chain links TRBV5-1 to TRBJ1-2; perhaps TRBD1 as D (5 bases). The CDR3 is 14 amino acids. From germline, CDR1 is SGHRS and CDR2 YFSETQ. Trimming shortened V by 5 bases and J by 8 bases, and 19 bases separated the two germline ends. CDR3 nucleotide sequence: TGCGCCAGCAGGTCTCTCCCAGGGACTGGCGGCTACACCTTC. Its protein is CASRSLPGTGGYTF.

This chain connects TRBV15 to TRBJ1-5, with no clear D. This CDR3 has 14 amino acids. The germline V and J ends were trimmed by 6 bases and 0 bases, with 9 bases remaining between them. CDR1 and CDR2 from the germline V gene are LNHNV and YYDKDF (reference sequence). CDR3 bases: TGTGCCACCAGAAAAGGTAATAGCAATCAGCCCCAGCATTTT. As protein: CATRKGNSNQPQHF.

This clonotype turned up a few times. This chain joins TRBV6-2 or TRBV6-3 and TRBJ2-7, with 9 bases lining up with TRBD2. This CDR3 is built from 16 residues. The ends lost 0 bases at V and 2 bases at J; junction bases unmatched: 5. CDR1 and CDR2 from the germline V gene are MNHEY and SVGEGT. CDR3 sequence reads: CASSYSTSGQPYEQYF. The CDR3 DNA sequence: TGTGCCAGCAGTTACTCGACTAGCGGTCAGCCCTACGAGCAGTACTTC.

The V and J genes are TRBV14 and TRBJ1-1; D uncertain. Trimming removed 4 bases from V and 2 bases from J, with 14 bases in between. Germline CDR1 reads SGHDN; CDR2 reads FVKESK. The CDR3 is made up of 15 amino acids. The CDR3 is CASSLGPLGNTEAFF. CDR3 bases: TGTGCCAGCAGCCTAGGGCCCCTCGGAAACACTGAAGCTTTCTTT.

In DNA, the CDR3 is TGTGCCAGCAGCCCAGGACTGATAGGCGGGTCCCGAGGGCCCGAAGCTTTCTTT. The encoded protein is CASSPGLIGGSRGPEAFF. The chain links TRBV3-1 to TRBJ1-1; D is unresolved. Germline CDR1 and CDR2: LGHDT and YNNKEL (reference sequence). Trimming cost V 4 bases and J 8 bases, with 29 bases left between them. This CDR3 comprises 18 residues.

Comments on this clonotype: Just one base apart from a much larger clone, this may be a read error. The CDR3 loop reads CSVEGGSYNEQFF. CDR3 DNA sequence: TGCAGCGTTGAAGGGGGCTCCTACAATGAGCAGTTCTTC. The rearrangement uses TRBV29-1 and TRBJ2-1; D remains ambiguous. The CDR3 length is 13 residues. From germline, CDR1 is SQVTM and CDR2 ANQGSEA. V gave up 1 base and J gave up 0 bases, with 4 bases separating them.

This chain uses TRBV25-1 with TRBJ2-5; 10 nucleotides align to TRBD1. Germline values: CDR1 MGHDK, CDR2 SYGVNS. The ends lost 5 bases at V and 1 base at J; junction bases unmatched: 7. CDR3 length: 16 amino acids. CDR3 DNA sequence: TGTGCCAGCAGTCGACCCGGGACAGGGGCCCAAGAGACCCAGTACTTC. This gives the protein CASSRPGTGAQETQYF.

J is TRBJ1-1 and V is TRBV6-5; weak D call: TRBD1 (6 bases). This CDR3 spans 16 amino acids. Germline V lookup: CDR1 MNHEY, CDR2 SVGAGI. V was shortened by 2 bases and J by 3 bases, with 16 bases between the two germline ends. The CDR3 DNA reads TGTGCCAGCAGTTACCGAGGCTGGGGGCGGGACACTGAAGCTTTCTTT. This encodes CASSYRGWGRDTEAFF.

This clonotype was seen only once. J is TRBJ2-7 and V is TRBV28; no firm D call. V dropped 1 base and J dropped 0 bases, with 13 bases sitting between them. The CDR3 runs to 16 residues. The germline gives CDR1 MDHEN, CDR2 SYDVKM. CDR3 sequence: CASSLFHRKSSYEQYF. DNA for the CDR3: TGTGCCAGCAGTTTATTCCACCGGAAGAGCTCCTACGAGCAGTACTTC.

This clonotype has a handful of counts. The gene calls are TRBV7-9 and TRBJ2-1; 8 bases align to TRBD2. Germline V gene data show CDR1 as SEHNR and CDR2 as FQNEAQ (reference sequence). With V trimmed by 3 bases and J by 7 bases, 11 bases remained unmatched. CDR3 size: 16 residues. Here the CDR3 reads CASSLDGTRGWNEQFF. CDR3 bases: TGTGCCAGCAGCTTGGATGGGACTAGGGGTTGGAATGAGCAGTTCTTC.

Notes on this clonotype: This may stem from a read error, because a much larger clone lies one nucleotide away. The chain couples TRBV2 to TRBJ2-7, with 8 bases aligning to TRBD1. Germline CDR1 and CDR2: SNHLY and FYNNEI. The CDR3 consists of 14 residues. J gave up 6 bases and V 10 bases, and 14 bases lay outside the gene matches. In DNA form, the CDR3 reads TGTGCCAACAATCTCAGGACAGGGCTTAGCGAGCAGTACTTC. Its protein is CANNLRTGLSEQYF. Looking up the rest from reference TRBV2 and TRBJ2-7 gives the full variable domain: EPEVTQTPSHQVTQMGQEVILRCVPISNHLYFYWYRQILGQKVEFLVSFYNNEISEKSEIFDDQFSVERPDGSNFTLKIRSTKLEDSAMYFCANNLRTGLSEQYFGPGTRLTVT.

This clonotype was observed many times. The chain is built from TRBV7-9 and TRBJ2-7; tentatively, D is TRBD1 (6 bases). This CDR3 is 14 amino acids long. V was pared by 2 bases and J by 2 bases, with 10 bases between. Germline lookup yields CDR1 SEHNR and CDR2 FQNEAQ (reference sequence). For the CDR3, the DNA is TGTGCCAGCAGCTTATATCGGACAGCCTACGAGCAGTACTTC. This translates into CASSLYRTAYEQYF.